The 14 T cell receptor beta chains presented below share a single source sample, sequenced in a study of blood T cell repertoires in COVID-19 (dated by TCRdb to about 2020). The library was produced with the immunoSEQ multiplex PCR assay. Here the immuneACCESS table is served through TCRdb, limited to in-frame sequences with V and J called. Missing clones are a known gap in these copies; in checked studies unresolved V genes cover under half, and the rest lacks a known reason. The sample yields 470,000 or so clones; around 89% were counted once. 4.3% of the sample is held by the ten biggest clonotypes. The specimen sequenced was peripheral blood. The origin of the receptors is a young woman with acute or convalescent COVID-19.

This chain links TRBV9 with TRBJ1-1; D uncertain. The ends were cut back, 3 bases at V and 1 base at J, with 13 bases in the middle. The CDR3 has 15 residues. CDR1 SGDLS and CDR2 YYNGEE come from the germline V gene. As DNA, the CDR3 is TGTGCCAGCAGCGAGGACTCTCAGCCGAACACTGAAGCTTTCTTT. As protein: CASSEDSQPNTEAFF.

This sequence joins TRBV5-4 and TRBJ2-5; 10 positions match TRBD1. Per germline, CDR1 SGHNT and CDR2 YYREEE (reference sequence). V was clipped by 3 bases and J by 7 bases; unmatched bases: 6. CDR3 length: 14 residues. CDR3: CASSSRTGGVTQYF. In DNA, the CDR3 is TGTGCCAGCAGCTCCAGGACAGGGGGAGTGACCCAGTACTTC.

V is TRBV2 and J is TRBJ2-1; 13 nucleotides align to TRBD2. J was trimmed by 10 bases and V by 4 bases; bases with no gene match: 7. This CDR3 is built from 15 residues. The germline gives CDR1 SNHLY, CDR2 FYNNEI. The CDR3: CASSVTSGGTEEQFF. The CDR3 DNA reads TGTGCCAGCAGTGTGACTAGCGGGGGGACGGAGGAGCAGTTCTTC.

The V and J genes are TRBV27 and TRBJ2-7, with D perhaps matching TRBD2 (7 bases). Trimming stripped 8 bases from V and 3 bases from J, with 26 bases between. The V gene's germline CDR1 is MNHEY and CDR2 SMNVEV (reference sequence). This CDR3 comprises 17 residues. The CDR3 reads CASPRRAWGGADYEQYF. For the CDR3, the DNA is TGTGCCAGCCCCCGACGGGCTTGGGGGGGGGCGGACTACGAGCAGTACTTC.

The CDR3 loop is CASSPRLAGEGAEQFF. CDR3 DNA: TGTGCCAGCAGCCCACGACTAGCGGGGGAGGGGGCTGAGCAGTTCTTC. This chain links TRBV4-2 with TRBJ2-1; 12 nucleotides match TRBD2. CDR1 is LGHNA and CDR2 is YNFKEQ in the germline V gene. This CDR3 is 16 amino acids long. J lost 9 bases, V lost 4 bases, and 10 bases had no gene match.

This clone was picked up one time. Here the CDR3 reads CASSFHRGIQETQYF. The CDR3 DNA follows: TGTGCCAGCAGTTTCCACAGGGGGATCCAAGAGACCCAGTACTTC. The chain combines TRBV27 with TRBJ2-5; 8 nucleotides agree with TRBD1. CDR1 MNHEY and CDR2 SMNVEV come from the germline V gene (reference sequence). CDR3 length: 15 residues. Trimming removed 3 bases from V and 1 base from J; junction bases left unmatched: 4.

The rearrangement links TRBV5-1 to TRBJ2-3; 15 positions match TRBD2. The trim removed 4 bases at V and 4 bases at J, leaving 4 bases unmatched. The CDR3 is 16 amino acids. Germline CDR1 SGHRS, CDR2 YFSETQ. In DNA, the CDR3 is TGCGCCAGCAGCCCGGGACTAGCGGGGGGCGCAGATACGCAGTATTTT. Its translation is CASSPGLAGGADTQYF.

V and J are TRBV19 and TRBJ2-1; unclear D gene. Germline CDR1 LNHDA, CDR2 SQIVND (reference sequence). CDR3 length: 16 amino acids. V dropped 3 bases and J dropped 6 bases, with 18 bases sitting between them. CDR3: CASSMGRTEFSNEQFF. The CDR3 DNA reads TGTGCCAGTAGTATGGGCCGAACAGAGTTTTCCAATGAGCAGTTCTTC. The full variable domain, completed using reference TRBV19 and TRBJ2-1, is DGGITQSPKYLFRKEGQNVTLSCEQNLNHDAMYWYRQDPGQGLRLIYYSQIVNDFQKGDIAEGYSVSREKKESFPLTVTSAQKNPTAFYLCASSMGRTEFSNEQFFGPGTRLTVL.

V gene TRBV28 combines with J gene TRBJ2-5, with 8 positions matching TRBD1. The J segment lost 1 base and the V segment lost 5 bases, leaving 3 bases of the junction unmatched. CDR1 and CDR2 (germline): MDHEN, SYDVKM. The CDR3 sequence is 14 residues long. The CDR3 nucleotides are TGTGCCAGCAGTGTCGGACAGGGCCAAGAGACCCAGTACTTC. It codes for CASSVGQGQETQYF. Variable domain in full (rest from reference TRBV28 and TRBJ2-5): DVKVTQSSRYLVKRTGEKVFLECVQDMDHENMFWYRQDPGLGLRLIYFSYDVKMKEKGDIPEGYSVSREKKERFSLILESASTNQTSMYLCASSVGQGQETQYFGPGTRLLVL.

J is TRBJ1-1 and V is TRBV5-6; D unclear. Trimming pared 4 bases from V and 1 base from J, leaving 17 bases between. The CDR3 covers 16 residues. CDR1 and CDR2 from the germline V gene are SGHDT and YYEEEE. CDR3 DNA sequence: TGTGCCAGCAGCCCCTTTATCCCGGGTGCGAACACTGAAGCTTTCTTT. This translates into CASSPFIPGANTEAFF.

The chain is built from TRBV2 and TRBJ2-7; weak D call: TRBD2 (5 bases). Trimming removed 5 bases at V and 3 bases at J, with 8 bases between. Germline CDR1 SNHLY, CDR2 FYNNEI. CDR3 length: 12 amino acids. CDR3 loop: CASSRDYYEQYF. The CDR3 nucleotides are TGTGCCAGCAGTCGCGACTACTACGAGCAGTACTTC.

V and J are TRBV19 and TRBJ1-2; perhaps TRBD1 as D (5 bases). The V gene lost 10 bases and the J gene lost 4 bases, with 13 bases spanning the gap. The CDR3 contains 12 residues. Looked up from germline, CDR1 is LNHDA and CDR2 is SQIVND (reference sequence). CDR3 in amino acids: CATQGSGYGYTF. In nucleotides, the CDR3 is TGTGCCACTCAGGGAAGTGGCTATGGCTACACCTTC.

This chain links TRBV12-3 or TRBV12-4 with TRBJ2-7; D is uncertain. The CDR3 runs 11 residues. Trimming took 2 bases from V and 6 from J, leaving 5 bases between them. The CDR3 DNA follows: TGTGCCAGCAGTTTATCCCTCGAGCAGTACTTC. Encoded protein: CASSLSLEQYF.

The genes are TRBV18 and TRBJ1-4; perhaps TRBD1 as D (6 bases). V was trimmed by 4 bases and J by 6 bases, leaving 18 bases between them. In germline, CDR1 is KGHSH, CDR2 LQKENI. This CDR3 has 16 amino acids. CDR3 nucleotides: TGTGCCAGCTCACACTTCAGGTTCCCAGGGGATGAAAAACTGTTTTTT. It yields the protein CASSHFRFPGDEKLFF.